One sample yielded the 32 T cell receptor beta chains listed below, sequenced in a study of blood T cells in healthy people across ages. Using a J-beta primer mix together with a sample-barcoded 5' primer, a second PCR was run for roughly 7 to 12 cycles. TCRdb recomputed calls from the 5' RACE reads with MiXCR, one row per CDR3 protein. The profile shows fewer than 600,000 distinct CDR3 sequences, around a quarter of them singletons. These same records also appear under a second study, on T cells of mothers and their children.

The material sequenced was blood. These receptors came from a boy aged 2-9 years in good health.

The genes are TRBV21-1 and TRBJ2-5. TRBV21-1 is labeled a pseudogene. The CDR3 runs to 14 residues. CDR3 residues: CASSKVTAKETQYF. As DNA, the CDR3 is TGTGCCAGCAGCAAAGTTACTGCTAAAGAGACCCAGTACTTC.

The V and J genes are TRBV20-1 and TRBJ1-5; 9 bases match TRBD1. From germline, CDR1 is DFQATT and CDR2 SNEGSKA (reference sequence). V trimming: 0 bases; J trimming: 1 base; junction bases outside the gene matches: 7. The CDR3 length is 17 residues. CDR3 bases: TGCAGTGCTAGAGATTTCACAGGGGGCTTCAGCAATCAGCCCCAGCATTTT. Translating it yields CSARDFTGGFSNQPQHF.

The chain recombines TRBV27 with TRBJ2-2, with unresolved D. V was pared by 4 bases and J by 6 bases, with 9 bases between. Germline V gene lookup returns CDR1 MNHEY and CDR2 SMNVEV (reference sequence). This CDR3 spans 13 amino acids. CDR3 in amino acids: CASSSVAPGELFF. DNA for the CDR3: TGTGCCAGCAGTTCTGTAGCCCCCGGGGAGCTGTTTTTT.

The rearrangement uses TRBV5-5 and TRBJ2-5; 12 nucleotides match TRBD2. Judging by the DNA end, TRBJ2-1 fits better; the J call may be wrong. The CDR3 is 18 residues long. Germline values: CDR1 SGHKS, CDR2 YYEKEE (reference sequence). CDR3 amino acids: CASSLGRLLAGGRNEQFF. CDR3 coding DNA: TGTGCCAGCAGCTTGGGCAGGCTACTAGCGGGAGGCCGAAATGAGCAGTTCTTC.

The chain recombines TRBV5-1 with TRBJ2-1; 8 bases fit TRBD2. This CDR3 spans 17 amino acids. The V gene's germline CDR1 is SGHRS and CDR2 YFSETQ. V trimming: 4 bases; J trimming: 0 bases; junction bases outside the gene matches: 9. CDR3 DNA: TGCGCCAGCAGCCAACCTAGCGGGCTAAGCTCCTACAATGAGCAGTTCTTC. Translation: CASSQPSGLSSYNEQFF.

The rearrangement uses TRBV6-6 and TRBJ1-2; D gene ambiguous. CDR3 length equals 12 residues. CDR1 and CDR2 from the germline V gene are MNHNY and SVGAGI (reference sequence). Between the trimmed V and J ends, which lost 8 bases and 4 bases, there was a span of 11 bases. DNA for the CDR3: TGTGCCAGCGGTATATTTAGCTATGGCTACACCTTC. It codes for CASGIFSYGYTF.

J is TRBJ1-2 and V is TRBV6-6, with a tentative D call TRBD1 (5 bases). The CDR3 runs 14 residues. V lost 6 bases, J lost 4 bases, and 15 bases lay in between. The germline CDR1 and CDR2 sequences are MNHNY and SVGAGI (reference sequence). In nucleotides, the CDR3 is TGTGCCAGCAGCGATAGGTTAGGGGCCTATGGCTACACCTTC. It yields the protein CASSDRLGAYGYTF.

This clonotype has only a few counts. V usage is TRBV5-1 and J usage is TRBJ2-1, with a weak D call TRBD1 (5 bases). With 1 base removed from V and 3 bases from J, the gap between germline ends came to 8 bases. The V gene's germline CDR1 is SGHRS and CDR2 YFSETQ. The CDR3 has 14 residues. CDR3 residues: CASSLRGLYNEQFF. The CDR3 bases are TGCGCCAGCAGCTTGAGGGGCCTCTACAATGAGCAGTTCTTC.

This clonotype was found many times. The chain is built from TRBV2 and TRBJ2-1; D ambiguous. Trimming shortened V by 4 bases and J by 9 bases, and 7 bases separated the two germline ends. This CDR3 spans 11 amino acids. The germline V gene has CDR1 SNHLY and CDR2 FYNNEI. The CDR3 nucleotides read TGTGCCAGCAGTGTAGGTCGTGAGCAGTTCTTC. Its protein product is CASSVGREQFF.

The rearrangement links TRBV5-6 to TRBJ1-6, with 10 bases identical to TRBD1. V was clipped by 5 bases and J by 10 bases; unmatched bases: 6. This CDR3 has 14 amino acids. Germline CDR1 reads SGHDT; CDR2 reads YYEEEE. The CDR3 DNA reads as TGTGCCAGCAGAGGGACAGGGGAAGGATCACCCCTCCACTTT. Translated, it gives CASRGTGEGSPLHF.

The CDR3 is CASSPETGTSSYEQYF. The CDR3 bases are TGCGCCAGCAGCCCAGAGACAGGGACTAGCTCCTACGAGCAGTACTTC. The chain carries TRBV5-1 and TRBJ2-7; TRBD2 might be the D (8 bases). This CDR3 comprises 16 residues. The germline V gene encodes CDR1 SGHRS and CDR2 YFSETQ. V was clipped by 4 bases and J by 0 bases, with 17 bases between them.

The chain has TRBV7-9 and TRBJ2-1, with 7 bases that match TRBD2. With 3 bases clipped from V and 8 bases from J, the junction kept 13 bases outside the gene matches. This CDR3 has 16 residues. CDR1 is SEHNR and CDR2 is FQNEAQ in the germline V gene (reference sequence). CDR3 loop: CASSFLIGLDIHEQFF. The DNA of the CDR3 is TGTGCCAGCAGCTTTTTAATCGGACTAGATATCCATGAGCAGTTCTTC. Complete variable domain (other parts from reference TRBV7-9 and TRBJ2-1): DTGVSQNPRHKITKRGQNVTFRCDPISEHNRLYWYRQTLGQGPEFLTYFQNEAQLEKSRLLSDRFSAERPKGSFSTLEIQRTEQGDSAMYLCASSFLIGLDIHEQFFGPGTRLTVL.

This clonotype was observed a single time. The V and J genes are TRBV4-1 and TRBJ1-2, with a weak D call TRBD1 (5 bases). This CDR3 contains 14 residues. Per germline, CDR1 MGHRA and CDR2 YSYEKL. V was cut by 4 bases and J by 3 bases, with 12 bases left in between. CDR3 loop: CASSPGVWDYGYTF. CDR3 in DNA: TGCGCCAGCAGCCCGGGGGTGTGGGACTATGGCTACACCTTC.

This clonotype was seen more than once but under ten times. The rearrangement links TRBV20-1 to TRBJ2-1; 7 bases are a match to TRBD2. With 0 bases clipped from V and 4 bases from J, the junction kept 6 bases outside the gene matches. The CDR3 length is 15 residues. In germline, CDR1 is DFQATT, CDR2 SNEGSKA (reference sequence). DNA for the CDR3: TGCAGTGCTAGAGACCGGGCGGGGGTGTACAATGAGCAGTTCTTC. Translated: CSARDRAGVYNEQFF.

The chain has TRBV19 and TRBJ2-7, with 9 positions matching TRBD1. With V trimmed by 5 bases and J by 5 bases, 7 bases remained unmatched. There are 14 residues in the CDR3. Per the germline V gene, CDR1 is LNHDA and CDR2 is SQIVND (reference sequence). The CDR3 here is CASSADRGRDEQYF. CDR3 coding DNA: TGTGCCAGTAGTGCGGACAGGGGCCGAGACGAGCAGTACTTC.

The CDR3 reads CASSGSGSGRYNEQFF. CDR3 DNA: TGTGCCAGCAGTGGCAGTGGTAGCGGGAGATACAATGAGCAGTTCTTC. J is TRBJ2-1 and V is TRBV6-1; 9 bases are a match to TRBD2. J was trimmed by 4 bases and V by 4 bases; bases with no gene match: 8. The CDR3 contains 16 residues. Per the germline V gene, CDR1 is MNHNS and CDR2 is SASEGT.

The genes are TRBV6-8 and TRBJ2-3; D is possibly TRBD1 or TRBD2 (5 bases each). Germline CDR1 is MNHGY and CDR2 is SAAAGT. There are 16 residues in the CDR3. V lost 6 bases and J 0 bases, leaving 16 bases between the germline ends. The CDR3 spells CASSRSSGRSTDTQYF. The CDR3 nucleotides are TGTGCCAGCAGCAGATCCTCGGGACGGAGCACAGATACGCAGTATTTT.

The chain couples TRBV7-6 to TRBJ2-5; D gene uncertain. The end of the DNA is better explained by TRBJ2-1, so the J call may be wrong. The CDR3 is 14 residues long. Germline V CDR1 and CDR2: SGHVS, FNYEAQ. Here the CDR3 reads CASSTRPSHGEQFF. For the CDR3, the DNA is TGTGCCAGCAGCACTCGCCCCAGTCATGGGGAGCAGTTCTTC.

This clonotype was observed a handful of times. V and J are TRBV20-1 and TRBJ2-6; no clear D gene. Germline CDR1 reads DFQATT; CDR2 reads SNEGSKA (reference sequence). Between the trimmed V and J ends, which lost 6 bases and 4 bases, there was a span of 13 bases. This CDR3 spans 14 amino acids. The CDR3 here is CSAIPGPGANVLTF. The DNA for the CDR3 is TGCAGTGCAATCCCCGGCCCCGGGGCCAACGTCCTGACTTTC.

The rearrangement uses TRBV6-5 and TRBJ1-2; perhaps TRBD1 as D (5 bases). Germline assignment: CDR1 MNHEY and CDR2 SVGAGI. The V and J ends lost 2 bases and 1 base respectively, with 11 bases between them. The CDR3 is 15 residues long. The CDR3 coding sequence is TGTGCCAGCAGTTACGGGGCAGGGATTAACTATGGCTACACCTTC. Amino acids: CASSYGAGINYGYTF.

CDR3 nucleotides: TGTGCCTGGAGTAGTCCTTGGGGAAGCTCTGGAAACACCATATATTTT. Its protein is CAWSSPWGSSGNTIYF. This chain joins TRBV30 and TRBJ1-3; no reliable D call. Trimming took 2 bases from V and 0 from J, leaving 14 bases between them. Germline V lookup: CDR1 GTSNPN, CDR2 SVGIG (reference sequence). The CDR3 is made up of 16 amino acids.

This clonotype occurred a few times. The chain employs TRBV7-3 and TRBJ1-6, with D tentatively TRBD1 (6 bases). In germline, CDR1 is SGHTA, CDR2 FQGTGA. CDR3 length: 15 residues. V gave up 1 base and J gave up 6 bases, with 10 bases separating them. Here the CDR3 reads CASSLSGGRNSPLHF. CDR3 nucleotides: TGTGCCAGCAGCTTAAGCGGGGGGCGTAATTCACCCCTCCACTTT.

The chain uses TRBV9 and TRBJ2-1, with D maybe TRBD2 (5 bases). V dropped 3 bases and J dropped 4 bases, with 11 bases sitting between them. The CDR3 consists of 14 residues. The germline CDR1 and CDR2 sequences are SGDLS and YYNGEE. In nucleotides, the CDR3 is TGTGCCAGCAGCGCCGAAAGGACTTACAATGAGCAGTTCTTC. Encoded protein: CASSAERTYNEQFF.

J is TRBJ2-3 and V is TRBV10-3, with D tentatively TRBD1 (6 bases). V lost 10 bases and J lost 4, with 18 bases in between. This CDR3 spans 14 amino acids. Germline loops: CDR1 ENHRY, CDR2 SYGVKD. The CDR3 bases are TGTGCCACCACGTACAGGGTTGACGCAGATACGCAGTATTTT. Protein product: CATTYRVDADTQYF.

The genes are TRBV5-1 and TRBJ2-5; 8 bases line up with TRBD2. Trimming at V came to 0 bases and at J to 2 bases, leaving 6 bases not matched to a gene. Germline V gives CDR1 SGHRS, CDR2 YFSETQ. This CDR3 is built from 16 residues. This CDR3 reads CASSLVGSGEQETQYF. In nucleotides, the CDR3 is TGCGCCAGCAGCTTGGTTGGTAGCGGGGAACAAGAGACCCAGTACTTC.

The chain combines TRBV7-3 with TRBJ2-1; D assignment may be TRBD1 or TRBD2 (6 bases each). The CDR3 totals 15 residues. Germline V gene sequence: CDR1 SGHTA, CDR2 FQGTGA. V lost 2 bases and J lost 7, with 15 bases in between. CDR3: CASSLGQSGGNEQFF. CDR3 nucleotides: TGTGCCAGCAGCTTAGGACAGTCAGGAGGGAATGAGCAGTTCTTC.

In regard to this clonotype: Sequence at one end of the junction differs from germline and may be a read error. The genes are TRBV10-3 and TRBJ2-3, with 7 bases aligning to TRBD2. The CDR3 is made up of 14 amino acids. Looked up from germline, CDR1 is ENHRY and CDR2 is SYGVKD. CDR3 nucleotide sequence: TGTGCCATCAGTCCCGGACTAGACCCAGATACGCGGTATTTT. Protein: CAISPGLDPDTRYF.

This clonotype was detected many times. The chain has TRBV7-3 and TRBJ2-1; the D call may be TRBD1 or TRBD2 (5 bases each). Germline CDR1 and CDR2: SGHTA and FQGTGA. V lost 2 bases and J lost 2, with 10 bases in between. CDR3 length: 15 amino acids. The CDR3, as DNA: TGTGCCAGCAGCTTAGAGGGGCAAACCTACAATGAGCAGTTCTTC. Translated, it gives CASSLEGQTYNEQFF.

This clonotype was counted only a few times. The chain links TRBV12-5 to TRBJ2-2, with 12 bases identical to TRBD2. Germline lookup yields CDR1 LGHNT and CDR2 FRNRAP. Trimming cost V 3 bases and J 2 bases; bases outside gene matches: 4. The CDR3 contains 17 residues. The chain's CDR3 is CASGLTSGGINTGELFF. For the CDR3, the DNA is TGTGCTAGTGGTTTAACTAGCGGGGGGATAAACACCGGGGAGCTGTTTTTT.

The chain is built from TRBV29-1 and TRBJ2-1; D could derive from TRBD1 or TRBD2 (5 bases each). The last part of the DNA fits TRBJ2-5 better; the J call may be wrong. From germline, CDR1 is SQVTM and CDR2 ANQGSEA. CDR3 length: 14 residues. Here the CDR3 DNA reads TGCAGCGTTGATCACCGACCGGGGCTTGAGACCCAGTACTTC. Translated: CSVDHRPGLETQYF.

The rearrangement uses TRBV29-1 and TRBJ2-7, with TRBD2 matching 10 bases. This CDR3 has 13 amino acids. V was clipped by 4 bases and J by 7 bases; unmatched bases: 7. The germline V gene encodes CDR1 SQVTM and CDR2 ANQGSEA. The DNA for the CDR3 is TGCAGCGTTGCGGCTAGCGGGGGAATGGAGCAGTACTTC. Amino acids: CSVAASGGMEQYF.

Comments on this clonotype: The junction does not match germline at one end; this may be a read error. CDR3 sequence: CAGSQRREKLFF. The CDR3 region has the DNA TGTGCCGGCAGCCAAAGGAGGGAAAAACTGTTTTTT. The V call is TRBV14, the J call TRBJ1-4, with D unresolved. CDR1 and CDR2 (germline): SGHDN, FVKESK. The CDR3 extends over 12 amino acids.